This T cell receptor (beta chain) comes out of a study of vaccination and CD4 T cells after COVID-19. Study information: Six males and four females, two of them Hispanic, were enrolled as convalescents. Study-level points and caveats: Median reactive clonotypes, those recognizing SARS-CoV-2, rose from about 20 to 38, not significantly.

With respect to this clonotype: Its antigen is currently unknown.

An Oncomine TCR Beta short-read assay was used to sequence the DNA from cultured CD4+ T cells. TCRdb reprocessed the PCR reads with MiXCR, giving one entry per CDR3 protein. Of over 10,000 distinct CDR3 sequences detected, 76% appear once; the ten largest clones hold approximately 10%. The length of the CDR3 is 16 residues. Germline V CDR1 and CDR2: SNHLY, FYNNEI. The ends lost 2 bases at V and 10 bases at J; junction bases unmatched: 10. Documented treatment: approximately 9-day PBMC culture with coronavirus spike peptide pools or control peptides (ViraFEST assay). This clonotype was sampled from a human donor who had recovered from COVID-19. This chain joins TRBV2 and TRBJ1-6; 8 bases line up with TRBD1. Specimen: CD4+ T cells from blood, cultured in vitro. CDR3 in amino acids: CASSERGMQGASPLHF. The CDR3 DNA reads as TGTGCCAGCAGTGAAAGGGGTATGCAGGGGGCATCACCCCTCCACTTT.